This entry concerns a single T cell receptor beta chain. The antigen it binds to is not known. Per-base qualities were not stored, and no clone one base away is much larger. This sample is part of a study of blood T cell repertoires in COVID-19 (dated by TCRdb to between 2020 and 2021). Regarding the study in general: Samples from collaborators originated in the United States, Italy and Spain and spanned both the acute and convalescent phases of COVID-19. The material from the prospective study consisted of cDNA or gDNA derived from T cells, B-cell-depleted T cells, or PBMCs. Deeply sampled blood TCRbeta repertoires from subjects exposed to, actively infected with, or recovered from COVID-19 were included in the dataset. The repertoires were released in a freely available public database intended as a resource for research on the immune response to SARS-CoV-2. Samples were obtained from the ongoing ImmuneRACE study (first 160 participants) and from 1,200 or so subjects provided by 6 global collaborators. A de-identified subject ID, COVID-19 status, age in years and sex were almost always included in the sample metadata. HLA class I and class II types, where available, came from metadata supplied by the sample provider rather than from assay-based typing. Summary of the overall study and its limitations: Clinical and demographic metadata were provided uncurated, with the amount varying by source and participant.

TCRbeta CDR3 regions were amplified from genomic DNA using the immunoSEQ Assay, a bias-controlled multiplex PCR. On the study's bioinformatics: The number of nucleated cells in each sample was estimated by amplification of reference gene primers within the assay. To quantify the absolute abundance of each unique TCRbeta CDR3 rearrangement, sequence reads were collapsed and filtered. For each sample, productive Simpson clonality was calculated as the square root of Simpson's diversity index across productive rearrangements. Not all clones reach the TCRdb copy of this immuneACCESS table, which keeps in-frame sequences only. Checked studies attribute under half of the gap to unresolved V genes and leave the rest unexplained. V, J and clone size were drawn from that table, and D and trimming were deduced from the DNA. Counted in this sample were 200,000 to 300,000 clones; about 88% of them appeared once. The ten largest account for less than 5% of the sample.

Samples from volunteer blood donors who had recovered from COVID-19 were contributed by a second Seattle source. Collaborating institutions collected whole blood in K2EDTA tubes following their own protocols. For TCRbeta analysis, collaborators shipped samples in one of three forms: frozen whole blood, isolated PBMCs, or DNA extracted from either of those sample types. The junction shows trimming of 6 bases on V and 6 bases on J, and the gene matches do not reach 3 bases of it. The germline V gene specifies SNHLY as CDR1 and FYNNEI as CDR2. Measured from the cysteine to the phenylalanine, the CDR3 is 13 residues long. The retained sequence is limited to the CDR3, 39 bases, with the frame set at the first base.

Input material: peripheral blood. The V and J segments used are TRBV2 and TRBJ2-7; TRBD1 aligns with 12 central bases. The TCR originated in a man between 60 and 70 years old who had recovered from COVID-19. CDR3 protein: CASRGTGGIEQYF. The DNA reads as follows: TGTGCCAGCAGAGGGACAGGGGGCATCGAGCAGTACTTC.